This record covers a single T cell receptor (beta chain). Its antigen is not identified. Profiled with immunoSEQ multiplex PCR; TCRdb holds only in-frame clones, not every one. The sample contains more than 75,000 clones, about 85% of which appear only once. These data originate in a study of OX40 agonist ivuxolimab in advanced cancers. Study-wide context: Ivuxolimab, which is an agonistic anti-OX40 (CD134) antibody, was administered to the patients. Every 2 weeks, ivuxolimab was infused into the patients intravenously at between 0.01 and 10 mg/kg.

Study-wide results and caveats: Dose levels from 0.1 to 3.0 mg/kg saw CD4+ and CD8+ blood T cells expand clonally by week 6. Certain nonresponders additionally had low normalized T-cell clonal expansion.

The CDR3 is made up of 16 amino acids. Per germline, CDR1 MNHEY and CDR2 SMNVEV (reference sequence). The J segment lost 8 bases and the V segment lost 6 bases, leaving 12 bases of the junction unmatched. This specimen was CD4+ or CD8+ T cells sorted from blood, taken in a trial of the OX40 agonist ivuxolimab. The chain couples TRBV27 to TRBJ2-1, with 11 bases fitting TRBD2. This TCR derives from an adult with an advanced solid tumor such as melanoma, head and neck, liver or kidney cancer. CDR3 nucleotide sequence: TGTGCCAGCAGCCGAACTACTAGCGGGAGTGGGTATGAGCAGTTCTTC. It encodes CASSRTTSGSGYEQFF.